One T cell receptor beta chain is described in this entry. Its matching antigen is unknown. The source of the sample is a study of cytomegalovirus exposure and HLA in healthy donors. Primers included in the PCR were 60 Vbeta and 13 Jbeta primers. Data came from immunoSEQ multiplex PCR; TCRdb stores just in-frame clones and leaves some out. The table includes some 97,000 clones, about 74% detected once. Study-level results: The authors considered a cluster of highly shared sequence variants likely to be a sequencing artifact. In a later analysis, CMV-associated beta chains were mostly HLA-associated, it appeared. Follow-up analysis later connected one missense variant in DCLRE1C with trimming of TCR beta V- and J-genes.

The receptor's source is a woman younger than 35 in good health and CMV-seropositive. Sequencing was carried out using PBMCs.

Written as DNA, the CDR3 is TGCGCCAGCAGCCAAGACCGACTAGCGGGATTGGAGCAGTTCTTC. Translated: CASSQDRLAGLEQFF. The gene calls are TRBV4-1 and TRBJ2-1; 11 nucleotides line up with TRBD2. The CDR3 totals 15 residues. V trimming: 0 bases; J trimming: 10 bases; junction bases outside the gene matches: 5. Germline loops: CDR1 MGHRA, CDR2 YSYEKL.